These 22 T cell receptor beta chains were all obtained from the same sample, sequenced in a study of blood T cell repertoires in COVID-19. Produced via immunoSEQ multiplex PCR; TCRdb's table is partial and in-frame only. Of about 81,000 clones listed, 82% were seen once; the top ten hold 7% to 9%. What was sequenced was peripheral blood. The receptor source for this set is a human donor in a cohort sampled during active COVID-19.

This clone was counted once. This chain connects TRBV2 to TRBJ2-7; 16 bases map to TRBD2. The germline CDR1 and CDR2 sequences are SNHLY and FYNNEI. The CDR3 is made up of 16 amino acids. Unmatched junction bases numbered 15, after V lost 6 bases and J lost 13 bases. The CDR3 loop reads CASSPSPGLAGGRFYF. CDR3 coding DNA: TGTGCCAGCAGCCCTTCACCGGGACTAGCGGGGGGGCGGTTTTACTTC.

V is TRBV19 and J is TRBJ2-7; 7 bases align to TRBD2. J was trimmed by 2 bases and V by 1 base; bases with no gene match: 5. The CDR3 loop spans 15 amino acids. Germline V lookup: CDR1 LNHDA, CDR2 SQIVND (reference sequence). CDR3 nucleotides: TGTGCCAGTAGTATAGGGGCAGGGAGGGCCTACGAGCAGTACTTC. Its protein product is CASSIGAGRAYEQYF.

The rearrangement links TRBV2 to TRBJ2-7, with D possibly TRBD2 on 6 matching bases. The germline gives CDR1 SNHLY, CDR2 FYNNEI. V lost 7 bases and J lost 6, with 13 bases in between. The CDR3 length is 12 residues. CDR3 region: CASKVGGSEQYF. CDR3 nucleotide sequence: TGTGCCAGCAAGGTGGGAGGATCCGAGCAGTACTTC.

This sequence joins TRBV9 and TRBJ2-7; 12 bases align to TRBD2. Trimming cost V 4 bases and J 2 bases; bases outside gene matches: 4. The CDR3 loop spans 15 amino acids. Germline V gene data show CDR1 as SGDLS and CDR2 as YYNGEE. The CDR3 spells CASSSTSGGPYEQYF. CDR3 nucleotide sequence: TGTGCCAGCAGCTCAACTAGCGGGGGGCCCTACGAGCAGTACTTC. The full variable domain, completed using reference TRBV9 and TRBJ2-7, is DSGVTQTPKHLITATGQRVTLRCSPRSGDLSVYWYQQSLDQGLQFLIQYYNGEERAKGNILERFSAQQFPDLHSELNLSSLELGDSALYFCASSSTSGGPYEQYFGPGTRLTVT.

V gene TRBV10-3 combines with J gene TRBJ2-7, with TRBD1 identical over 10 bases. This CDR3 has 14 residues. Germline-derived CDR1 and CDR2 are ENHRY and SYGVKD. With V trimmed by 6 bases and J by 5 bases, 7 bases remained unmatched. CDR3 nucleotide sequence: TGTGCCATCAGACCGGGACAGGGGTTGAACGAGCAGTACTTC. Amino acids: CAIRPGQGLNEQYF.

This clone appeared a single time. This chain links TRBV10-3 with TRBJ2-4; a weak D match, TRBD2 (5 bases). CDR3 length equals 16 residues. The germline CDR1 and CDR2 sequences are ENHRY and SYGVKD. Trimming took off 0 bases at V and 0 bases at J, with 9 bases between the two ends. CDR3 protein: CAISESGRLAKNIQYF. CDR3 nucleotides: TGTGCCATCAGTGAGTCAGGGAGACTAGCCAAAAACATTCAGTACTTC.

The chain has TRBV15 and TRBJ2-7; possibly TRBD2 for D (6 bases). CDR3 length equals 14 residues. Germline loops: CDR1 LNHNV, CDR2 YYDKDF (reference sequence). V shed 3 bases and J shed 5 bases, with 14 bases lying between them. CDR3 sequence reads: CATSRLASSHEQYF. CDR3 sequence (DNA): TGTGCCACCAGCAGGCTAGCGAGTTCGCACGAGCAGTACTTC.

The chain carries TRBV27 and TRBJ1-2; D call uncertain. Per the germline V gene, CDR1 is MNHEY and CDR2 is SMNVEV (reference sequence). Trimming pared 2 bases from V and 4 bases from J, leaving 5 bases between. The CDR3 length is 12 residues. This chain's CDR3 is CASSLAGYGYTF. Here the CDR3 DNA reads TGTGCCAGCAGTTTAGCAGGCTATGGCTACACCTTC.

J is TRBJ2-7 and V is TRBV11-3, with 8 bases matching TRBD2. The germline V gene has CDR1 SGHNT and CDR2 YENEEA. The J segment lost 6 bases and the V segment lost 2 bases, leaving 9 bases of the junction unmatched. The CDR3 sequence is 15 residues long. The CDR3 loop reads CASSLRGAGGREQYF. Here the CDR3 DNA reads TGTGCCAGCAGCTTAAGAGGTGCGGGGGGCCGCGAGCAGTACTTC.

This chain uses TRBV6-6 with TRBJ2-7, with a possible D match to TRBD2 (5 bases). Trimming cost V 2 bases and J 3 bases, with 14 bases left between them. Germline CDR1 reads MNHNY; CDR2 reads SVGAGI (reference sequence). This CDR3 is built from 15 residues. CDR3 loop: CASSYPDSLRYEQYF. In DNA, the CDR3 is TGTGCCAGCAGTTACCCGGACTCACTGCGCTACGAGCAGTACTTC.

The chain carries TRBV7-9 and TRBJ2-1; TRBD2 aligns across 10 bases. The V gene end was trimmed by 5 bases and the J gene end by 8 bases; junction bases not matched to a gene: 9. The CDR3 is 15 residues long. Germline CDR1 and CDR2: SEHNR and FQNEAQ (reference sequence). CDR3 protein: CASSNMRTSGDEQFF. The CDR3 bases are TGTGCCAGCAGCAATATGAGGACTAGCGGAGATGAGCAGTTCTTC.

This chain connects TRBV7-3 to TRBJ1-6; D might be TRBD1 (5 bases). Germline V gives CDR1 SGHTA, CDR2 FQGTGA. V gave up 5 bases and J gave up 8 bases, with 13 bases separating them. The CDR3 length is 14 residues. The CDR3 spells CASSQGRVDSPLHF. DNA of the CDR3: TGTGCCAGCAGCCAGGGCCGAGTCGATTCACCCCTCCACTTT.

The rearrangement links TRBV5-1 to TRBJ2-7, with TRBD1 matching over 11 bases. The CDR3 length is 16 residues. With 4 bases clipped from V and 1 base from J, the junction kept 7 bases outside the gene matches. In germline, CDR1 is SGHRS, CDR2 YFSETQ. The CDR3: CASSRTGGLYSYEQYF. CDR3 nucleotide sequence: TGCGCCAGCAGCAGGACAGGGGGCTTGTATTCCTACGAGCAGTACTTC.

The chain recombines TRBV3-1 (or the pseudogene TRBV3-2) with TRBJ2-6; no definite D call. The germline V and J ends were trimmed by 0 bases and 4 bases, with 4 bases remaining between them. CDR3 size: 14 residues. Germline V gene sequence: CDR1 LGHDT, CDR2 YNNKEL (reference sequence). CDR3 sequence (DNA): TGTGCCAGCAGCCAAGATATAGGGGCCAACGTCCTGACTTTC. This sequence encodes CASSQDIGANVLTF.

In the case of this clone: Sequence at one end of the junction differs from germline and may be a read error. V gene TRBV7-7 combines with J gene TRBJ1-5; D is perhaps TRBD1 (6 bases). This CDR3 region has 18 residues. Germline CDR1 reads SSHAT; CDR2 reads FNYEAQ (reference sequence). This CDR3 reads CASSTNREPFYSNQPQHF. The CDR3 DNA reads TGTGCTAGCAGCACTAACAGGGAACCCTTTTATAGCAATCAGCCCCAGCATTTT.

The J gene is TRBJ2-1, the V gene TRBV29-1, with D perhaps matching TRBD2 (5 bases). The CDR3 has 15 amino acids. Germline CDR1 is SQVTM and CDR2 is ANQGSEA. The ends were cut back, 6 bases at V and 4 bases at J, with 19 bases in the middle. CDR3 in amino acids: CSVKLDNLLYNEQFF. Here the CDR3 DNA reads TGCAGCGTCAAACTAGATAACTTACTTTACAATGAGCAGTTCTTC.

Written as DNA, the CDR3 is TGTGCCAGCAGTAAGGGCCTCGATAGCGGGGCACAAGAGACCCAGTACTTC. Protein sequence: CASSKGLDSGAQETQYF. The chain combines TRBV27 with TRBJ2-5, with 8 bases lining up with TRBD2. The V segment lost 5 bases and the J segment 2 bases; nucleotides outside the gene matches: 13. Germline CDR1 and CDR2: MNHEY and SMNVEV (reference sequence). The CDR3 has 17 amino acids.

The rearrangement joins TRBV11-2 to TRBJ1-5, with D possibly TRBD1 on 6 matching bases. The V end lost 5 bases, the J end lost 1 base, and 18 bases lay between the germline ends. In germline, CDR1 is SGHAT, CDR2 FQNNGV. This CDR3 spans 17 amino acids. CDR3 loop: CASSLGTNMGSNQPQHF. For the CDR3, the DNA is TGTGCCAGCAGCCTCGGGACAAATATGGGAAGCAATCAGCCCCAGCATTTT. Variable domain in full (rest from reference TRBV11-2 and TRBJ1-5): EAGVAQSPRYKIIEKRQSVAFWCNPISGHATLYWYQQILGQGPKLLIQFQNNGVVDDSQLPKDRFSAERLKGVDSTLKIQPAKLEDSAVYLCASSLGTNMGSNQPQHFGDGTRLSIL.

This rearrangement joins TRBV11-2 to TRBJ2-6; TRBD2 agrees at 7 bases. Germline-derived CDR1 and CDR2 are SGHAT and FQNNGV. The CDR3 consists of 19 residues. The V segment lost 1 base and the J segment 2 bases; nucleotides outside the gene matches: 11. The CDR3 DNA is TGTGCCAGCAGCTTAGCTGCCAGCGGGGTGTTTACTGGGGCCAACGTCCTGACTTTC. This gives the protein CASSLAASGVFTGANVLTF.

This chain joins TRBV5-1 and TRBJ2-1, with a possible D match to TRBD2 (6 bases). Trimming pared 0 bases from V and 5 bases from J, leaving 12 bases between. CDR1 is SGHRS and CDR2 is YFSETQ in the germline V gene. This CDR3 comprises 15 residues. CDR3 protein: CASSLGGLVNNEQFF. DNA of the CDR3: TGCGCCAGCAGCTTGGGGGGACTCGTTAACAATGAGCAGTTCTTC. Full variable domain (remainder filled in from reference TRBV5-1 and TRBJ2-1): KAGVTQTPRYLIKTRGQQVTLSCSPISGHRSVSWYQQTPGQGLQFLFEYFSETQRNKGNFPGRFSGRQFSNSRSEMNVSTLELGDSALYLCASSLGGLVNNEQFFGPGTRLTVL.

The gene calls are TRBV5-1 and TRBJ1-1; TRBD1 matches at 11 bases. From germline, CDR1 is SGHRS and CDR2 YFSETQ. There are 15 residues in the CDR3. V was clipped by 9 bases and J by 0 bases; unmatched bases: 7. CDR3 nucleotides: TGCGCCACCAGGACAGGGGGCGAAATGAACACTGAAGCTTTCTTT. This gives the protein CATRTGGEMNTEAFF.

This clone was recorded only once. This chain uses TRBV11-3 with TRBJ1-1; D unclear. Trimming removed 1 base at V and 5 bases at J, with 11 bases between. The CDR3 extends over 14 amino acids. Per germline, CDR1 SGHNT and CDR2 YENEEA. DNA of the CDR3: TGTGCCAGCAGCTTAGGCTTGGGAGGGACTGAAGCTTTCTTT. It translates to CASSLGLGGTEAFF.